The 32 T cell receptor beta chains below were found in one sample sequenced in a study of blood T cell repertoires in COVID-19. Libraries were prepared by immunoSEQ multiplex PCR; TCRdb keeps only in-frame clonotypes and omits some of them. Of around 150,000 clones detected, about 80% appear once; the ten largest clones hold 3% to 4.5%. Input material: peripheral blood. These receptors were obtained from a woman aged 55 to 70 with acute or convalescent COVID-19.

The gene calls are TRBV11-2 and TRBJ1-1; tentatively, D is TRBD1 (5 bases). V was shortened by 1 base and J by 6 bases, with 12 bases between the two germline ends. Germline assignment: CDR1 SGHAT and CDR2 FQNNGV. CDR3 length equals 14 residues. CDR3 protein: CASSLGPGPAEAFF. The CDR3 region has the DNA TGTGCCAGCAGCTTAGGTCCAGGGCCGGCTGAAGCTTTCTTT.

The chain joins TRBV11-3 to TRBJ2-7; 10 bases line up with TRBD1. The CDR3 contains 16 residues. With V trimmed by 5 bases and J by 7 bases, 14 bases remained unmatched. The germline V gene has CDR1 SGHNT and CDR2 YENEEA. DNA of the CDR3: TGTGCCAGCAGCGCACCGACAGGGGGCTCTAGAAGGGAGCAGTACTTC. This codes for CASSAPTGGSRREQYF.

The chain links TRBV6-5 to TRBJ1-1; no reliable D call. The CDR3 spans 13 residues. V lost 6 bases and J 4 bases, leaving 12 bases between the germline ends. CDR1 and CDR2 (germline): MNHEY, SVGAGI. The CDR3 nucleotides read TGTGCCAGCAGGAGGTATGGGTCCACTGAAGCTTTCTTT. Amino acid sequence: CASRRYGSTEAFF.

The chain joins TRBV28 to TRBJ1-4; a weak D match, TRBD1 (5 bases). Germline lookup yields CDR1 MDHEN and CDR2 SYDVKM. The V gene lost 6 bases and the J gene lost 4 bases, with 12 bases spanning the gap. This CDR3 is built from 14 residues. The DNA of the CDR3 is TGTGCCAGCAGCCCCGGGGGGTTTAATGAAAAACTGTTTTTT. This codes for CASSPGGFNEKLFF.

The chain uses TRBV6-6 and TRBJ1-4; 11 nucleotides match TRBD1. Germline-derived CDR1 and CDR2 are MNHNY and SVGAGI (reference sequence). With V trimmed by 6 bases and J by 10 bases, 13 bases remained unmatched. CDR3 size: 16 residues. CDR3 in amino acids: CASSPGTGGRIVKLFF. CDR3 coding DNA: TGTGCCAGCAGCCCCGGGACAGGGGGGCGCATCGTAAAACTGTTTTTT.

The V gene is TRBV7-8, the J gene TRBJ2-4, with D tentatively TRBD2 (5 bases). Trimming removed 6 bases from V and 2 bases from J, with 14 bases in between. Germline assignment: CDR1 SGHVS and CDR2 FQNEAQ. CDR3 length equals 15 residues. CDR3 sequence (DNA): TGTGCCAGCAGTCCGATAGGAGGAACCAAAAACATTCAGTACTTC. Amino acid sequence: CASSPIGGTKNIQYF.

The chain carries TRBV7-8 and TRBJ1-1, with D perhaps TRBD1 (5 bases). This CDR3 is 15 amino acids long. Trimming pared 1 base from V and 1 base from J, leaving 10 bases between. Germline V gene sequence: CDR1 SGHVS, CDR2 FQNEAQ. CDR3 loop: CASSLGAGRNTEAFF. CDR3 bases: TGTGCCAGCAGCTTAGGGGCAGGGCGGAACACTGAAGCTTTCTTT. The full variable domain, rest sourced from reference TRBV7-8 and TRBJ1-1, is GAGVSQSPRYKVAKRGQDVALRCDPISGHVSLFWYQQALGQGPEFLTYFQNEAQLDKSGLPSDRFFAERPEGSVSTLKIQRTQQEDSAVYLCASSLGAGRNTEAFFGQGTRLTVV.

The chain carries TRBV4-1 and TRBJ2-5; 7 bases map to TRBD1. The germline V gene has CDR1 MGHRA and CDR2 YSYEKL. The CDR3 length is 14 residues. J gave up 7 bases and V 8 bases, and 13 bases lay outside the gene matches. CDR3: CASSALGYRGTQYF. CDR3 DNA: TGCGCCAGCTCGGCCCTAGGCTACAGGGGGACCCAGTACTTC.

The CDR3 DNA sequence: TGTGCCAGCAGCCGCGAGGGACCCCAGCATTTT. Its protein is CASSREGPQHF. The chain uses TRBV28 and TRBJ1-5; D is uncertain. The CDR3 runs to 11 residues. The ends were cut back, 6 bases at V and 10 bases at J, with 10 bases in the middle. CDR1 and CDR2 from the germline V gene are MDHEN and SYDVKM.

Comments on this clone: Distinct nucleotide sequences in the sample also encode this CDR3. The chain has TRBV9 and TRBJ2-3, with TRBD1 as a possible D gene (5 bases). Trimming stripped 0 bases from V and 3 bases from J, with 11 bases between. The CDR3 totals 15 residues. Germline V gene sequence: CDR1 SGDLS, CDR2 YYNGEE. CDR3 protein: CASSVGTGWTDTQYF. The DNA of the CDR3 is TGTGCCAGCAGCGTAGGAACAGGATGGACAGATACGCAGTATTTT.

This CDR3 reads CASSQDWRTYNEQFF. CDR3 in DNA: TGCGCCAGCAGCCAAGACTGGAGGACCTACAATGAGCAGTTCTTC. The chain recombines TRBV4-3 with TRBJ2-1; D is perhaps TRBD2 (5 bases). This CDR3 region has 15 residues. V lost 0 bases and J lost 2, with 8 bases in between. Looked up from germline, CDR1 is LGHNA and CDR2 is YSLEER.

This clone appeared a few times. The chain combines TRBV5-4 with TRBJ2-7, with D perhaps TRBD2 (5 bases). The CDR3 has 14 residues. Germline CDR1 and CDR2: SGHNT and YYREEE (reference sequence). Trimming cost V 2 bases and J 3 bases, with 12 bases left between them. CDR3 sequence (DNA): TGTGCCAGCAGCTTCAAGGGAGTTGACTACGAGCAGTACTTC. This sequence encodes CASSFKGVDYEQYF.

CDR3 residues: CASSANDPGQTNYGYTF. The CDR3 nucleotides are TGTGCCAGCAGCGCCAATGATCCGGGACAGACTAACTATGGCTACACCTTC. The rearrangement links TRBV9 to TRBJ1-2; 7 bases match TRBD1. The V gene end was trimmed by 3 bases and the J gene end by 0 bases; junction bases not matched to a gene: 11. Germline V gives CDR1 SGDLS, CDR2 YYNGEE. The CDR3 has 17 amino acids.

The V gene is TRBV4-3, the J gene TRBJ1-6; the D is unclear. Trimming left V 0 bases short and J 7 bases short, with 10 bases between. CDR3 length equals 15 residues. Looked up from germline, CDR1 is LGHNA and CDR2 is YSLEER. CDR3 sequence reads: CASSQDLAENSPLHF. Written as DNA, the CDR3 is TGCGCCAGCAGCCAAGATCTGGCGGAGAATTCACCCCTCCACTTT.

This chain joins TRBV6-2 or TRBV6-3 and TRBJ2-2, with 7 bases fitting TRBD2. Trimming removed 1 base from V and 6 bases from J; junction bases left unmatched: 8. CDR3 size: 16 residues. Germline CDR1 is MNHEY and CDR2 is SVGEGT. This CDR3 is CASSYFGTTWSGELFF. CDR3 coding DNA: TGTGCCAGCAGTTACTTTGGGACTACATGGTCCGGGGAGCTGTTTTTT.

J is TRBJ2-1 and V is TRBV4-1; 8 bases agree with TRBD2. The CDR3 loop spans 16 amino acids. V gave up 4 bases and J gave up 4 bases; unmatched junction bases: 9. CDR1 is MGHRA, CDR2 YSYEKL, per germline. Written as DNA, the CDR3 is TGCGCCAGCAGCCCCATAACGGGACTAGGATACAATGAGCAGTTCTTC. Protein sequence: CASSPITGLGYNEQFF.

This chain links TRBV16 with TRBJ2-3; 9 bases fit TRBD2. The CDR3 is 17 residues long. The V gene end was trimmed by 2 bases and the J gene end by 7 bases; junction bases not matched to a gene: 13. Germline CDR1 and CDR2: KGHSY and FQNENV. The CDR3 coding sequence is TGTGCCAGCAGCCAACTGCGAGCGGGAGGCCAAGTCAATACGCAGTATTTT. This codes for CASSQLRAGGQVNTQYF.

This sequence joins TRBV5-1 and TRBJ1-4, with 7 positions matching TRBD1. This CDR3 has 16 amino acids. CDR1 and CDR2 from the germline V gene are SGHRS and YFSETQ. Trimming took 1 base from V and 0 from J; bases not matched to a gene: 3. CDR3 amino acids: CASSLRQGATNEKLFF. CDR3 sequence (DNA): TGCGCCAGCAGCTTGAGACAGGGTGCAACTAATGAAAAACTGTTTTTT.

The rearrangement joins TRBV24-1 to TRBJ2-7; D may be TRBD2 (5 bases). Germline V lookup: CDR1 KGHDR, CDR2 SFDVKD. CDR3 length equals 16 residues. Trimming took 3 bases from V and 12 from J, leaving 26 bases between them. The CDR3 nucleotides read TGTGCCACCAGTGATGTGCGGGCGCCCTTGTTTTCGTCGTTGTACTTC. Translating it yields CATSDVRAPLFSSLYF.

The chain has TRBV7-9 and TRBJ2-5; possibly TRBD2 for D (6 bases). V was clipped by 5 bases and J by 2 bases, with 12 bases between them. The CDR3 is made up of 14 amino acids. Germline lookup yields CDR1 SEHNR and CDR2 FQNEAQ (reference sequence). In nucleotides, the CDR3 is TGTGCCAGCAGCGTCCGGAGGGATCAAGAGACCCAGTACTTC. Translation gives CASSVRRDQETQYF.

The CDR3: CASSFSSPQPQHF. The CDR3 bases are TGTGCCAGCAGCTTTAGCAGTCCCCAGCCCCAGCATTTT. The rearrangement links TRBV7-2 to TRBJ1-5; D unresolved. Trimming stripped 3 bases from V and 7 bases from J, with 10 bases between. CDR3 length: 13 amino acids. Germline lookup yields CDR1 SGHTA and CDR2 FQGNSA. Combining the CDR3 with reference TRBV7-2 and TRBJ1-5 gives the whole variable domain GAGVSQSPSNKVTEKGKDVELRCDPISGHTALYWYRQSLGQGLEFLIYFQGNSAPDKSGLPSDRFSAERTGGSVSTLTIQRTQQEDSAVYLCASSFSSPQPQHFGDGTRLSIL.

This chain connects TRBV28 to TRBJ2-7, with D possibly being TRBD1 (6 bases). V lost 4 bases to trimming and J lost 2 bases, with 12 bases between them. Germline-derived CDR1 and CDR2 are MDHEN and SYDVKM. There are 14 residues in the CDR3. The CDR3 is CASSSGQPPYEQYF. In DNA, the CDR3 is TGTGCCAGCAGTTCCGGACAGCCCCCCTACGAGCAGTACTTC. The full variable domain, with the rest looked up from reference TRBV28 and TRBJ2-7, is DVKVTQSSRYLVKRTGEKVFLECVQDMDHENMFWYRQDPGLGLRLIYFSYDVKMKEKGDIPEGYSVSREKKERFSLILESASTNQTSMYLCASSSGQPPYEQYFGPGTRLTVT.

The V and J genes are TRBV9 and TRBJ2-6; no clear D. Deletions cut 1 base from V and 1 base from J, with 3 bases between. CDR1 is SGDLS, CDR2 YYNGEE, per germline. This CDR3 has 14 amino acids. Here the CDR3 DNA reads TGTGCCAGCAGCGTACTGTCTGGGGCCAACGTCCTGACTTTC. This translates into CASSVLSGANVLTF.

The V call is TRBV7-2, the J call TRBJ2-7; 7 bases fit TRBD2. The CDR3 runs to 15 residues. J lost 4 bases, V lost 2 bases, and 8 bases had no gene match. In germline, CDR1 is SGHTA, CDR2 FQGNSA. CDR3 sequence reads: CASSLRAGTFYEQYF. The CDR3, as DNA: TGTGCCAGCAGCTTACGAGCGGGAACCTTTTACGAGCAGTACTTC.

The rearrangement links TRBV18 to TRBJ1-5; 9 bases fit TRBD1. This CDR3 is built from 15 residues. Losses at the gene ends were 1 base for V and 5 bases for J; bases not matched to a gene: 3. Germline V gene lookup returns CDR1 KGHSH and CDR2 LQKENI. CDR3 nucleotides: TGTGCCAGCTCACCACAGAACAGGGGGCATCAGCCCCAGCATTTT. It translates to CASSPQNRGHQPQHF.

The V and J genes are TRBV11-2 and TRBJ2-1, with a tentative D call TRBD2 (5 bases). This CDR3 has 15 amino acids. V was cut by 4 bases and J by 5 bases, with 15 bases left in between. The germline gives CDR1 SGHAT, CDR2 FQNNGV. CDR3 protein: CASSYGGQRDNEQFF. The CDR3 DNA follows: TGTGCCAGCAGCTACGGAGGCCAGAGGGACAATGAGCAGTTCTTC.

V and J are TRBV6-5 and TRBJ2-1, with D maybe TRBD2 (6 bases). Trimming took off 7 bases at V and 0 bases at J, with 10 bases between the two ends. CDR1 and CDR2 (germline): MNHEY, SVGAGI. CDR3 length equals 14 residues. Written as DNA, the CDR3 is TGTGCCAGCACCCGGGGGAGCTCCTACAATGAGCAGTTCTTC. Translating gives CASTRGSSYNEQFF.

The chain joins TRBV20-1 to TRBJ1-2; a possible D gene is TRBD1 (5 bases). The V end was cut by 6 bases, the J end by 5 bases, with 10 bases between. The V gene's germline CDR1 is DFQATT and CDR2 SNEGSKA (reference sequence). The CDR3 totals 11 residues. Here the CDR3 DNA reads TGCAGTGCAGGGGAAGGGTATGGCTACACCTTC. As protein: CSAGEGYGYTF.

In the case of this clone: A read error may account for a junction end that differs from germline. The rearrangement links TRBV5-1 to TRBJ1-1, with a possible D match to TRBD1 (5 bases). Germline V CDR1 and CDR2: SGHRS, YFSETQ. The CDR3 extends over 14 amino acids. The CDR3 bases are TGCGCCAGCAGCTTGGGACAGCTGAAGACTGAAGCTTTCTTT. Amino acid sequence: CASSLGQLKTEAFF.

The J gene is TRBJ2-3, the V gene TRBV5-8; D possibly corresponds to TRBD2 (6 bases). The length of the CDR3 is 12 residues. The germline V and J ends were trimmed by 6 bases and 8 bases, with 13 bases remaining between them. Per germline, CDR1 SGHTS and CDR2 YDEGEE. DNA for the CDR3: TGTGCCAGCAATATGGCGGAGGGTACGCAGTATTTT. It specifies CASNMAEGTQYF.

This chain connects TRBV5-1 to TRBJ1-2; 12 nucleotides agree with TRBD1. Germline V gives CDR1 SGHRS, CDR2 YFSETQ. The ends lost 4 bases at V and 7 bases at J; junction bases unmatched: 8. The CDR3 loop spans 15 amino acids. CDR3 residues: CASSGSGQGASGYTF. Here the CDR3 DNA reads TGCGCCAGCAGCGGTTCGGGACAGGGGGCGAGTGGCTACACCTTC.

This rearrangement joins TRBV28 to TRBJ1-5; 9 bases match TRBD1. The V segment lost 8 bases and the J segment 4 bases; nucleotides outside the gene matches: 9. Germline values: CDR1 MDHEN, CDR2 SYDVKM. The CDR3 runs to 15 residues. CDR3 sequence (DNA): TGTGCCAGCTCCCAGGGACAGGGCGGTAATCAGCCCCAGCATTTT. This gives the protein CASSQGQGGNQPQHF.